What follows is one TCR beta chain and its context. As yet, its antigen is unknown. Germline lookup yields CDR1 LGHNA and CDR2 YNFKEQ. The CDR3 extends over 16 amino acids. V was pared by 0 bases and J by 9 bases, with 10 bases of the junction left unmatched. This sample stems from a study of T cell responses to AZD1222 COVID-19 vaccine. Study findings and constraints: Reportedly, close to half of spike-specific TCRs are directed against unmutated variant regions. Donor demographics were predominantly white British with a female majority; clonal diversity may be underestimated. With two AZD1222 doses given, Spike-specific TCR breadth and depth both rose. Vaccine-associated CD4 TCRs ranged over spike, dominating at 160-218 and 743-854.

The assay was immunoSEQ multiplex PCR, and TCRdb's table has in-frame clones only and misses some. The sample has tens of thousands of clones, around 90% seen once. The chain carries TRBV4-2 and TRBJ2-5; 10 positions agree with TRBD2. The source material was peripheral blood, sampled 28 days after the second AZD1222 dose. The source of this sequence is an adult who received the AZD1222 COVID-19 vaccine. The CDR3 bases are TGTGCCAGCAGCCAAGATATCCCTAGCGGGGGTTCGGCCCAGTACTTC. Translated: CASSQDIPSGGSAQYF.